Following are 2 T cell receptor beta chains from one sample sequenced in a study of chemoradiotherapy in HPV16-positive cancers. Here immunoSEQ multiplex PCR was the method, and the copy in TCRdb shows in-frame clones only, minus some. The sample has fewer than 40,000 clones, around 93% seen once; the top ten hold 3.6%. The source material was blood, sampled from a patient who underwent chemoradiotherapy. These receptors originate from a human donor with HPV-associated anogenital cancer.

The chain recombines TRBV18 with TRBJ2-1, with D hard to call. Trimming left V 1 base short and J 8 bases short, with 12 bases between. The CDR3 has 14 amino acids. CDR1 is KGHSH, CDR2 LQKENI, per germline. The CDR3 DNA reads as TGTGCCAGCTCACCACTTGCTGGGTCCGATGAGCAGTTCTTC. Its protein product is CASSPLAGSDEQFF.

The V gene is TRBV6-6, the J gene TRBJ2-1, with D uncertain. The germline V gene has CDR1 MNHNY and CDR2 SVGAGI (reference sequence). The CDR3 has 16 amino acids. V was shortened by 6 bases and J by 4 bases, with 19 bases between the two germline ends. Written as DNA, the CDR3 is TGTGCCAGCAGCTACCTGACTCGGGCTACGTACAATGAGCAGTTCTTC. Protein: CASSYLTRATYNEQFF.